This is a list of T cell receptor beta chains from one sample in a study of breast tumors, draining lymph nodes, adjacent tissues. One entry per CDR3 protein results from TCRdb running MiXCR on the multiplex PCR reads. The sample records 180,000 or so distinct CDR3 sequences, approximately 31% being singletons. Sequencing was performed on axillary lymph node tissue. The source is a female donor with breast cancer. Some clones in this sample may be carry-over from other donors' samples. The CDR3 runs from the conserved cysteine through the conserved F or W. D genes are given only for firm matches. Where a row states a size, it is once, few, many or the class of an expanded clone; other rows omit it.

j_gene,d_gene,abundance,v_gene,CDR3nt,CDR3aa
TRBJ1-3,NA,NA,TRBV15,TGTGCCACCAGCGGAGGATGGGCGGGCTCTGGAAACACCATATATTTT,CATSGGWAGSGNTIYF
TRBJ2-2,NA,NA,TRBV4-1,TGCGCCAGCAATCAAAACAGGGCGCTTGGGACCGGGGAGCTGTTTTTT,CASNQNRALGTGELFF
TRBJ1-2,TRBD1,many,TRBV5-1,TGCGCCAGCAGCTTCGGACAGGGTCTAAACTATGGCTACACCTTC,CASSFGQGLNYGYTF
TRBJ2-3,NA,many,TRBV12-3/TRBV12-4,TGTGCCAGCAGTACGGGTCTCAGGCGGCGATCCGTCACAGATACGCAGTATTTT,CASSTGLRRRSVTDTQYF
TRBJ2-5,NA,NA,TRBV11-2,TGTGCCAGCAGCTTAGTCGGGCGGGCAGGAACCCAGTACTTC,CASSLVGRAGTQYF
TRBJ1-6,NA,many,TRBV2,TGTGCCAGCAGTGAAAGGGCAGGGCGAGGGTCACCCCTCCACTTT,CASSERAGRGSPLHF
TRBJ1-6,NA,many,TRBV12-3/TRBV12-4,TGTGCCAGCAAATTACGAGCGACAGGAAATAATTCACCCCTCCACTTT,CASKLRATGNNSPLHF
TRBJ2-2,TRBD1,many,TRBV9,TGTGCCAGCAGCCCACCCGGGACAGGGTCATACACCGGGGAGCTGTTTTTT,CASSPPGTGSYTGELFF
TRBJ2-6,NA,many,TRBV16,TGTGCCAGCAGCCAATACCTAACAGGGTGGGACTCTGGGGCCAACGTCCTGACTTTC,CASSQYLTGWDSGANVLTF
TRBJ2-3,TRBD1,many,TRBV10-2,TGCGCCAGCAGGACGACAGGGATCACAGATACGCAGTATTTT,CASRTTGITDTQYF
TRBJ1-5,NA,few,TRBV5-6,TGTGCCAGCAGCTTGGGGGGGCACTCTAGTCAGCCCCAGCATTTT,CASSLGGHSSQPQHF
TRBJ2-5,TRBD2,NA,TRBV2,TGTGCCAGCAGGTGGGGACTAGCGGCCCGACAAGAGACCCAGTACTTC,CASRWGLAARQETQYF
TRBJ1-2,NA,NA,TRBV9,TGTGCCAGCAGCGTAGAGGGGGGGCGGACTAACTATGGCTACACCTTC,CASSVEGGRTNYGYTF
TRBJ1-3,NA,many,TRBV20-1,TGCAGTGGAGGCGACAGCGGAAACACCATATATTTT,CSGGDSGNTIYF
TRBJ1-4,NA,many,TRBV9,TGTGCCAGCAAGCTACGATTGGTTCTGACTAATGAAAAACTGTTTTTT,CASKLRLVLTNEKLFF
TRBJ2-5,TRBD2,many,TRBV6-5,TGTGCCAGCAGAACCAGACTAGCGGGGGAGACCCAGTACTTC,CASRTRLAGETQYF
TRBJ2-5,TRBD2,NA,TRBV7-2,TGTGCCAGCAGCTTTCTATGGCGGGAGGAAGAGACCCAGTACTTC,CASSFLWREEETQYF
TRBJ2-5,TRBD2,many,TRBV14,TGTGCCAGCAGCCAAGATCCCTCTCGTAGCGGGAGATTCCAAGAGACCCAGTACTTC,CASSQDPSRSGRFQETQYF
TRBJ2-5,TRBD1,NA,TRBV6-1,TGTGCCAGCACCTGGGCCGGGACAGGGGGCCAAGAGACCCAGTACTTC,CASTWAGTGGQETQYF
TRBJ2-2,TRBD2,many,TRBV2,TGTGCCAGCAGTATACTAGCGGGAGGGCCCACGAACACCGGGGAGCTGTTTTTT,CASSILAGGPTNTGELFF
TRBJ1-1,NA,once,TRBV18,TGTGCCAGCTCGGTCGATGGGAACACTGAAGCTTTCTTT,CASSVDGNTEAFF
TRBJ2-2,NA,NA,TRBV6-2/TRBV6-3,TGTGCCAGCAGTTACAGGGACGTCAGCTCCGAGGAGCTGTTTTTT,CASSYRDVSSEELFF
TRBJ1-3,NA,NA,TRBV12-3/TRBV12-4,TGTGCCAGCAGTTTAGTTAGCGGGGGGGGAAACACCATATATTTT,CASSLVSGGGNTIYF
TRBJ1-4,NA,NA,TRBV2,TGTGCCAGCAGTGGGGGGGGGCCGGGAGAAAAACTGTTTTTT,CASSGGGPGEKLFF
TRBJ1-2,TRBD1,once,TRBV20-1,TGCAGTGCTATTCCGGGACAGGGGGCCGCAATGACCCACTATGGCTACACCTTC,CSAIPGQGAAMTHYGYTF
TRBJ2-2,TRBD2,many,TRBV7-2,TGTGCCAGCAGCCCGACTAGCGAGTTCACCGGGGAGCTGTTTTTT,CASSPTSEFTGELFF
TRBJ1-6,NA,many,TRBV6-5,TGTGCCAGCAGTCCTGGACGGTTTGATAATTCACCCCTCCACTTT,CASSPGRFDNSPLHF
TRBJ2-1,NA,NA,TRBV29-1,TGCAGCGTGATCCCGAGCTCCTACAATGAGCAGTTCTTC,CSVIPSSYNEQFF
TRBJ1-5,NA,medium-sized,TRBV12-3/TRBV12-4,TGTGCCAGCAGTCCAGGGCTTCGCGGGCTTAGCAATCAGCCCCAGCATTTT,CASSPGLRGLSNQPQHF
TRBJ2-1,NA,few,TRBV27,TGTGCCAGCAGTTTGACCCAGGGGGGGGATGAGCAGTTCTTC,CASSLTQGGDEQFF
TRBJ1-4,NA,NA,TRBV9,TGTGCCAGCAGCCCCCAGGGGCATGTAGAAGAAAAACTGTTTTTT,CASSPQGHVEEKLFF
TRBJ1-5,TRBD1,many,TRBV9,TGTGCCAGCAGCTCCTCGGGACAGAATTTCCAGCCCCAGCATTTT,CASSSSGQNFQPQHF
TRBJ1-3,NA,NA,TRBV29-1,TGCAGCTTAGGAATGGGGGGCTCTGGAAACACCATATATTTT,CSLGMGGSGNTIYF
TRBJ1-4,NA,many,TRBV7-6,TGTGCCAGCAGTTCCACGGGGGGGGAAGAAAAACTGTTTTTT,CASSSTGGEEKLFF
TRBJ1-4,TRBD1,many,TRBV10-3,TGTGCCATCAGTGACAGGGGGTCGCTTGAAAAACTGTTTTTT,CAISDRGSLEKLFF
TRBJ1-3,NA,few,TRBV9,TGTGCCACCCAGGGTAAAGGCGAAAACACCATATATTTT,CATQGKGENTIYF
TRBJ1-6,NA,many,TRBV19,TGTGCCAGTAGCCTCGTTAATTCACCCCTCCACTTT,CASSLVNSPLHF
TRBJ1-3,NA,many,TRBV20-1,TGCAGTGCTACCGCAGGGACGGGAAACACCATATATTTT,CSATAGTGNTIYF
TRBJ2-7,NA,many,TRBV19,TGTGCCAGTAGTATAGTGGCTAGCAGCTCCTACGAGCAGTACTTC,CASSIVASSSYEQYF
TRBJ2-1,TRBD2,NA,TRBV6-5,TGTGCCAGCAGTTACCGGAGCGGCGGGAGGACCCAAGGTGGCCTATATGAGCAGTTCTTC,CASSYRSGGRTQGGLYEQFF
TRBJ1-2,NA,NA,TRBV5-4,TGTGCCAGCAGCGTCCGAGACCCCGCGGTCTATGGCTACACCTTC,CASSVRDPAVYGYTF
TRBJ2-5,TRBD1,NA,TRBV27,TGTGCCAGCACCCTCGGACAGGGTTTGGAGACCCAGTACTTC,CASTLGQGLETQYF